The 27 T cell receptor beta chains reported below all come from one sample, sequenced in a study of T cells in Graves' hyperthyroidism and ophthalmopathy. The investigators amplified TCR beta CDR3 regions from RNA transcripts. The TCR CDR3 first-round RT-PCR relied on the HTBI primer set. In TCRdb, the multiplex PCR reads were re-called with MiXCR into one record per CDR3 protein. The data hold about 290,000 distinct CDR3 sequences, with about 15% observed a single time. Sequencing used blood. These receptors were obtained from a man between 25 and 39 years old with Graves' hyperthyroidism.

This clonotype was seen a few times. The chain has TRBV15 and TRBJ2-2; D possibly corresponds to TRBD2 (6 bases). The CDR3 consists of 12 residues. V shed 5 bases and J shed 6 bases, with 7 bases lying between them. Germline CDR1 LNHNV, CDR2 YYDKDF (reference sequence). CDR3: CATSPGAGELFF. Written as DNA, the CDR3 is TGTGCCACCAGCCCGGGGGCCGGGGAGCTGTTTTTT.

The chain couples TRBV15 to TRBJ2-6, with D unresolved. The V and J ends lost 4 bases and 0 bases respectively, with 10 bases between them. In germline, CDR1 is LNHNV, CDR2 YYDKDF (reference sequence). The CDR3 contains 16 residues. This CDR3 reads CATSIWTGSGANVLTF. The CDR3 DNA reads as TGTGCCACCAGCATATGGACGGGCTCTGGGGCCAACGTCCTGACTTTC. The full variable domain, with the rest looked up from reference TRBV15 and TRBJ2-6, is DAMVIQNPRYQVTQFGKPVTLSCSQTLNHNVMYWYQQKSSQAPKLLFHYYDKDFNNEADTPDNFQSRRPNTSFCFLDIRSPGLGDTAMYLCATSIWTGSGANVLTFGAGSRLTVL.

The genes are TRBV10-3 and TRBJ2-5; 8 nucleotides line up with TRBD2. V lost 2 bases and J lost 0; bases outside the gene matches: 11. The CDR3 runs 18 residues. Germline assignment: CDR1 ENHRY and CDR2 SYGVKD. This CDR3 is CAISEVRRREVDQETQYF. As DNA, the CDR3 is TGTGCCATCAGTGAGGTTCGCAGGCGGGAGGTTGACCAAGAGACCCAGTACTTC.

This clonotype was detected ten times or more. At one end the junction does not follow the germline gene, possibly because of a read error. The V and J genes are TRBV29-1 and TRBJ2-7; 8 bases fit TRBD1. This CDR3 contains 14 residues. Germline V gives CDR1 SQVTM, CDR2 ANQGSEA. DNA of the CDR3: TGCAGCGTGGAAGACAGGGGACTTTCCTACGAGCAGTACTTC. Protein: CSVEDRGLSYEQYF.

The table lists this clonotype with many counts. This chain uses TRBV6-5 with TRBJ2-7, with D tentatively TRBD2 (6 bases). CDR1 MNHEY and CDR2 SVGAGI come from the germline V gene. The CDR3 consists of 16 residues. Trimming removed 2 bases at V and 3 bases at J, with 17 bases between. CDR3 nucleotide sequence: TGTGCCAGCAGTTACGGGTCCGGGAGAATGGGCTACGAGCAGTACTTC. Its protein product is CASSYGSGRMGYEQYF.

In DNA form, the CDR3 reads TGTGCCAGCAGTGTCCTGGGCGGGACAGGGGGCTTCGGCTACACCTTC. Protein: CASSVLGGTGGFGYTF. This chain links TRBV28 with TRBJ1-2; 12 bases line up with TRBD1. This CDR3 is 16 amino acids long. Germline-derived CDR1 and CDR2 are MDHEN and SYDVKM. V gave up 5 bases and J gave up 8 bases; unmatched junction bases: 12.

This clonotype was observed many times. V is TRBV20-1 and J is TRBJ2-4; no clear D gene. CDR1 and CDR2 from the germline V gene are DFQATT and SNEGSKA (reference sequence). The V gene lost 5 bases and the J gene lost 1 base, with 21 bases spanning the gap. The CDR3 has 17 residues. This CDR3 reads CSAQGIETILAKNIQYF. CDR3 nucleotide sequence: TGCAGTGCTCAAGGGATTGAGACAATACTGGCCAAAAACATTCAGTACTTC.

This clonotype appeared a few times. This chain links TRBV28 with TRBJ2-3; TRBD1 matches at 9 bases. Germline CDR1 and CDR2: MDHEN and SYDVKM. The V segment lost 10 bases and the J segment 12 bases; nucleotides outside the gene matches: 14. This CDR3 has 13 residues. CDR3 DNA sequence: TGTGCCACTGCCAGGACAGGGGTGTACTCACAGTATTTT. Its protein product is CATARTGVYSQYF. Full variable domain (rest looked up from reference TRBV28 and TRBJ2-3): DVKVTQSSRYLVKRTGEKVFLECVQDMDHENMFWYRQDPGLGLRLIYFSYDVKMKEKGDIPEGYSVSREKKERFSLILESASTNQTSMYLCATARTGVYSQYFGPGTRLTVL.

This clonotype was detected many times. The J gene is TRBJ2-7, the V gene TRBV7-9; no reliable D call. Trimming cost V 5 bases and J 4 bases, with 9 bases left between them. From germline, CDR1 is SEHNR and CDR2 FQNEAQ (reference sequence). The CDR3 loop spans 12 amino acids. The CDR3 spells CASSTVGYEQYF. In DNA form, the CDR3 reads TGTGCCAGCAGCACTGTGGGGTACGAGCAGTACTTC.

The J gene is TRBJ2-4, the V gene TRBV30; D may be TRBD2 (6 bases). There are 13 residues in the CDR3. V was cut by 3 bases and J by 8 bases, with 14 bases left in between. Germline CDR1 and CDR2: GTSNPN and SVGIG (reference sequence). The CDR3 nucleotides are TGTGCCTGGAGCGAAACTAGCTCCCACATTCAGTACTTC. This sequence encodes CAWSETSSHIQYF.

This clonotype has more than one count but fewer than ten. The V and J genes are TRBV6-6 and TRBJ2-2; possible D gene TRBD2, 6 bases. V dropped 0 bases and J dropped 6 bases, with 11 bases sitting between them. CDR3 length equals 15 residues. CDR1 and CDR2 (germline): MNHNY, SVGAGI (reference sequence). The CDR3: CASSYSPGGAGELFF. In DNA form, the CDR3 reads TGTGCCAGCAGTTACTCTCCAGGAGGGGCCGGGGAGCTGTTTTTT.

This clonotype was observed at least ten times. The DNA is left out, because the CDR3 cannot be placed on it with certainty; the CDR3 is given as TCRdb lists it. This CDR3 reads CASSPQGRSMSSSSGQGKVNEQFF. The chain carries TRBV5-1 and TRBJ2-1; the table assigns TRBD1, which was not confirmed against the DNA. The CDR3 sequence runs 24 residues, both termini included. Germline assignment: CDR1 SGHRS and CDR2 YFSETQ.

The rearrangement joins TRBV2 to TRBJ2-7; TRBD1 aligns across 7 bases. This CDR3 comprises 14 residues. CDR1 and CDR2 (germline): SNHLY, FYNNEI. With V trimmed by 6 bases and J by 0 bases, 5 bases remained unmatched. The CDR3 reads CASRGDRNSYEQYF. As DNA, the CDR3 is TGTGCCAGCAGGGGGGACAGAAACTCCTACGAGCAGTACTTC.

The chain carries TRBV5-6 and TRBJ2-7, with D tentatively TRBD1 (6 bases). Germline V gene data show CDR1 as SGHDT and CDR2 as YYEEEE. V lost 0 bases, J lost 2 bases, and 15 bases lay in between. The CDR3 loop spans 16 amino acids. CDR3 protein: CASSLAQAGDTYEQYF. CDR3 DNA: TGTGCCAGCAGCTTGGCCCAGGCAGGGGATACCTACGAGCAGTACTTC.

This clonotype was seen ten or more times. This rearrangement joins TRBV6-1 to TRBJ2-5, with 11 bases that match TRBD1. CDR3 length: 15 residues. Germline V gene data show CDR1 as MNHNS and CDR2 as SASEGT. V was pared by 5 bases and J by 5 bases, with 7 bases of the junction left unmatched. This CDR3 reads CASSTGQGVGETQYF. CDR3 in DNA: TGTGCCAGCAGTACGGGACAGGGGGTCGGGGAGACCCAGTACTTC.

The chain recombines TRBV13 with TRBJ2-7, with a tentative D call TRBD2 (5 bases). V lost 1 base and J lost 7, with 20 bases in between. CDR1 and CDR2 (germline): PRHDT, FYEKMQ (reference sequence). CDR3 length: 16 residues. CDR3 region: CASSLDTGKKSDEQYF. CDR3 nucleotide sequence: TGTGCCAGCAGCTTAGATACCGGGAAAAAGAGCGATGAGCAGTACTTC.

The rearrangement uses TRBV7-2 and TRBJ2-7, with D perhaps matching TRBD1 (5 bases). The V end lost 5 bases, the J end lost 4 bases, and 15 bases lay between the germline ends. The CDR3 contains 14 residues. The germline CDR1 and CDR2 sequences are SGHTA and FQGNSA. As DNA, the CDR3 is TGTGCCAGCAGCGCGCAAGGGGTCCTTTACGAGCAGTACTTC. Translating it yields CASSAQGVLYEQYF.

As regards this clonotype: A much larger clone differs from this one at a single base, so this may be a read error. The chain uses TRBV3-1 and TRBJ1-1; D gene ambiguous. The CDR3 is 14 residues long. V lost 4 bases and J lost 1, with 10 bases in between. Per the germline V gene, CDR1 is LGHDT and CDR2 is YNNKEL (reference sequence). The CDR3 region is CASSRRDSNTEAFF. The CDR3 DNA reads as TGTGCCAGCAGCCGGCGGGATTCGAACACTGAAGCTTTCTTT.

The V call is TRBV5-1, the J call TRBJ1-1; 7 nucleotides agree with TRBD1. The length of the CDR3 is 13 residues. After removal of 7 bases from V and 1 base from J, the junction contained 4 bases not matched to a gene. Germline CDR1 SGHRS, CDR2 YFSETQ. DNA for the CDR3: TGCGCCAGCCGACAGGGTTCGAACACTGAAGCTTTCTTT. Amino acid sequence: CASRQGSNTEAFF.

As regards this clonotype: A read error may explain this, as a much larger clone is one base away. This rearrangement joins TRBV12-5 to TRBJ2-2, with 8 bases fitting TRBD2. Looked up from germline, CDR1 is LGHNT and CDR2 is FRNRAP. CDR3 size: 16 residues. The CDR3 sequence is CASGSKIAGNTGEPFF. The CDR3 DNA sequence: TGTGCTAGTGGTTCCAAAATAGCGGGAAACACCGGGGAGCCGTTTTTT.

This clonotype was counted ten times or more. The rearrangement links TRBV12-3 or TRBV12-4 to TRBJ2-3; D may be TRBD2 (6 bases). V shed 6 bases and J shed 4 bases, with 17 bases lying between them. The CDR3 spans 15 residues. The CDR3 DNA follows: TGTGCCAGCAGCCGACTAGGCGGAGAGGCAGATACGCAGTATTTT. It encodes CASSRLGGEADTQYF.

This clonotype was seen many times. The rearrangement joins TRBV28 to TRBJ1-1, with D tentatively TRBD1 (6 bases). V was shortened by 3 bases and J by 3 bases, with 11 bases between the two germline ends. The germline V gene has CDR1 MDHEN and CDR2 SYDVKM. The CDR3 consists of 14 residues. CDR3 amino acids: CASSLGGRDTEAFF. For the CDR3, the DNA is TGTGCCAGCAGTTTGGGGGGGCGCGACACTGAAGCTTTCTTT. Full variable domain (outside the CDR3, taken from reference TRBV28 and TRBJ1-1): DVKVTQSSRYLVKRTGEKVFLECVQDMDHENMFWYRQDPGLGLRLIYFSYDVKMKEKGDIPEGYSVSREKKERFSLILESASTNQTSMYLCASSLGGRDTEAFFGQGTRLTVV.

This clonotype was observed a few times. The V gene is TRBV29-1, the J gene TRBJ2-3; possibly TRBD2 for D (6 bases). The ends were cut back, 7 bases at V and 6 bases at J, with 14 bases in the middle. The CDR3 has 12 amino acids. The germline V gene encodes CDR1 SQVTM and CDR2 ANQGSEA. The CDR3 is CSAKRGGDTQYF. As DNA, the CDR3 is TGCAGCGCCAAAAGGGGAGGTGATACGCAGTATTTT.

Many counts were recorded for this clonotype. V is TRBV12-3 or TRBV12-4 and J is TRBJ2-3; 7 bases are a match to TRBD1. Trimming at V came to 5 bases and at J to 1 base, leaving 6 bases not matched to a gene. The CDR3 totals 15 residues. CDR3 protein: CASSLRTGGTDTQYF. CDR3 in DNA: TGTGCCAGCAGTCTCCGGACAGGTGGCACAGATACGCAGTATTTT.

As to this clonotype: A junction end diverges from the germline sequence, so it may reflect a read error. This chain uses TRBV6-4 with TRBJ2-1, with D possibly matching TRBD2 (6 bases). CDR3 length: 14 residues. The germline V gene encodes CDR1 MRHNA and CDR2 SNTAGT. The CDR3 protein is CASSYSNGRGKQFF. The CDR3 nucleotides read TGTGCCAGCAGTTACTCGAACGGGAGAGGCAAGCAGTTCTTC.

The table lists this clonotype with a few counts. The rearrangement links TRBV2 to TRBJ1-4; 10 bases align to TRBD1. This CDR3 is 16 amino acids long. CDR1 and CDR2 from the germline V gene are SNHLY and FYNNEI. V dropped 5 bases and J dropped 4; count of bases not matched to a gene: 7. In DNA form, the CDR3 reads TGTGCCAGCAGTCAACCGGGACAGGGGTTTAATGAAAAACTGTTTTTT. Translated: CASSQPGQGFNEKLFF.

This clonotype was seen a handful of times. The V and J genes are TRBV12-3 or TRBV12-4 and TRBJ1-5; D uncertain. The CDR3 runs 14 residues. The germline V and J ends were trimmed by 4 bases and 0 bases, with 7 bases remaining between them. CDR3: CASSSRSSNQPQHF. DNA for the CDR3: TGTGCCAGCAGTTCTCGCTCTAGCAATCAGCCCCAGCATTTT.